These 20 T cell receptor beta chains originate from one sample sequenced in a study of tumor-infiltrating lymphocytes in primary liver carcinoma. TCR beta cDNA was made from 400 to 500 ng total RNA with a constant-region primer. Three-round nested multiplex PCR performed with slightly modified ARM-PCR produced the TCR beta libraries. A C-beta reverse primer and TRBV1-TRBV30 forward primers served in each of the first two PCR rounds, at approximately 10 cycles apiece. MiXCR, run by TCRdb on the multiplex PCR reads, gives a single entry per CDR3 protein. The data contain 47,000 or so distinct CDR3 sequences, around three quarters of them singletons. Co-extracting RNA and DNA was done with roughly 18-32 mg of unsorted bulk tissue as input. Sequenced input: liver tumor tissue from sampling region 3. Subset in this sample: tumor region T3, left-lateral pole. These receptors originate from a man aged 35 to 55 with primary liver carcinoma and hepatitis B virus infection.

With regard to this clonotype: The conserved phenylalanine or tryptophan normally closing the CDR3 is absent here, so this likely arose from a read error. This chain uses TRBV6-2 or TRBV6-3 with TRBJ2-7; TRBD2 matches at 7 bases. The CDR3 has 15 residues. Germline values: CDR1 MNHEY, CDR2 SVGEGT. CDR3 sequence: CTSRRERDLTYEQYI. In DNA, the CDR3 is TGTACCAGCAGACGCGAGCGGGATCTAACCTACGAGCAGTACATC.

Worth noting for this clonotype: In this CDR3 the conserved last residue, phenylalanine or tryptophan, is missing, so a read error is likely. The J gene is TRBJ2-6, the V gene TRBV7-9, with unresolved D. Per the germline V gene, CDR1 is SEHNR and CDR2 is FQNEAQ (reference sequence). CDR3 length: 15 residues. Trimming took 10 bases from V and 0 from J, leaving 13 bases between them. This CDR3 is CANTGEDSGANVLTL. As DNA, the CDR3 is TGTGCCAACACTGGGGAAGACTCTGGGGCCAACGTCCTGACTCTC.

This clonotype appeared a single time. V gene TRBV5-1 combines with J gene TRBJ2-1; the match to TRBD1 covers 7 bases. Germline V CDR1 and CDR2: SGHRS, YFSETQ. CDR3 length: 15 residues. Unmatched junction bases numbered 14, after V lost 3 bases and J lost 11 bases. The CDR3 loop reads CASSSRQGSYDKQFF. The CDR3 DNA sequence: TGCGCCAGCAGCTCCAGACAGGGTTCCTACGATAAGCAGTTCTTC.

Concerning this clonotype itself: Its ends do not fully match the called genes, so a read error is possible. The chain recombines TRBV5-6 with TRBJ2-5, with a weak D call TRBD2 (5 bases). CDR1 and CDR2 (germline): SGHDT, YYEEEE. This CDR3 has 13 residues. The CDR3, as DNA: TGTCCCAGCGGCTCGACGTCACAAGAGACCCAGTACTTC. Protein sequence: CPSGSTSQETQYF.

Worth noting for this clonotype: Without the conserved terminal phenylalanine or tryptophan, this CDR3 likely stems from a read error. The chain combines TRBV4-1 with TRBJ2-7, with D possibly being TRBD2 (6 bases). Germline CDR1 MGHRA, CDR2 YSYEKL. The CDR3 sequence is 16 residues long. CDR3 nucleotides: TGCCCAAGCAGCCAAGATTTTAGCGGAAGCTCCTACGAGCAGTACTTA. Translated, it gives CPSSQDFSGSSYEQYL.

On this clonotype itself: This CDR3 fails to terminate in the conserved phenylalanine or tryptophan, so it likely reflects a read error. The V call is TRBV11-2, the J call TRBJ1-1; D is undetermined. The CDR3 extends over 14 amino acids. CDR1 SGHAT and CDR2 FQNNGV come from the germline V gene. The CDR3 protein is CAISTAGSVTDAFI. In DNA, the CDR3 is TGTGCCATCAGCACAGCCGGTTCCGTAACTGATGCTTTCATT.

As for this clonotype: A junction end diverges from the germline sequence, so it may reflect a read error. V usage is TRBV11-2 and J usage is TRBJ1-2; 7 nucleotides align to TRBD1. Looked up from germline, CDR1 is SGHAT and CDR2 is FQNNGV. The CDR3 has 14 amino acids. This chain's CDR3 is CASSPADRDRGHTF. The DNA of the CDR3 is TGTGCCAGCAGCCCAGCCGACAGGGACCGTGGCCACACCTTC.

With regard to this clonotype: The CDR3 carries no conserved terminal phenylalanine or tryptophan, so it likely arises from a read error. The chain recombines TRBV11-1 with TRBJ2-1; 14 bases match TRBD2. The CDR3 contains 17 residues. With V trimmed by 7 bases and J by 5 bases, 10 bases remained unmatched. The V gene's germline CDR1 is SGHAT and CDR2 FQDESV (reference sequence). CDR3 amino acids: CASNMGLAGEVDNEQFI. The CDR3 DNA sequence: TGTGCCAGCAACATGGGACTAGCGGGAGAAGTTGACAATGAGCAGTTCATC.

Regarding this clonotype: One end of the junction fails to match germline, which may point to a read error. V usage is TRBV6-1 and J usage is TRBJ2-7; D ambiguous. The CDR3 has 12 residues. Germline V gene data show CDR1 as MNHNS and CDR2 as SASEGT. In nucleotides, the CDR3 is TGTGCCAACAGTGAAGCACTCGGCGAGCAGTACTTC. It is translated as CANSEALGEQYF.

This clonotype came up many times. This chain joins TRBV29-1 and TRBJ2-3; 7 positions agree with TRBD1. The length of the CDR3 is 13 residues. Germline V lookup: CDR1 SQVTM, CDR2 ANQGSEA. Trimming cost V 2 bases and J 7 bases; bases outside gene matches: 6. The CDR3 DNA follows: TGCAGCGTTGAAATGGGCAGGGGGAATACGCAGTATTTT. It encodes CSVEMGRGNTQYF.

V usage is TRBV11-2 and J usage is TRBJ2-1, with 12 bases that match TRBD2. The CDR3 has 16 residues. Germline V gives CDR1 SGHAT, CDR2 FQNNGV. V shed 3 bases, J shed 12 bases, and the junction held 12 bases outside the gene matches. CDR3 bases: TGTGCCAGCAGCTTTCGACTAGCGGGAGATTTCAGTCGGCAGTTCTTC. Its protein product is CASSFRLAGDFSRQFF.

With respect to this clonotype: Without the conserved terminal phenylalanine or tryptophan, this CDR3 likely stems from a read error. The chain couples TRBV6-1 to TRBJ1-5, with a possible D match to TRBD1 (5 bases). Germline V gene lookup returns CDR1 MNHNS and CDR2 SASEGT. The CDR3 has 15 residues. Trimming removed 3 bases from V and 6 bases from J, with 15 bases in between. The CDR3 region has the DNA TGTGCCAGCAGTGACGCCGTAAGAGGGGTTCAGCCCCAGCATTCT. This translates into CASSDAVRGVQPQHS.

Many counts were recorded for this clonotype. This chain connects TRBV5-1 to TRBJ2-4; the D is unclear. Germline loops: CDR1 SGHRS, CDR2 YFSETQ. V was pared by 2 bases and J by 5 bases, with 23 bases between. CDR3 length equals 18 residues. In DNA form, the CDR3 reads TGCGCCAGCAGCTTATGGTACCGGGCTCCAACACAGCAAAACATTCAGTACTTC. It translates to CASSLWYRAPTQQNIQYF.

The V gene is TRBV5-1, the J gene TRBJ2-3; TRBD1 agrees at 8 bases. The germline gives CDR1 SGHRS, CDR2 YFSETQ. The CDR3 spans 16 residues. V lost 8 bases, J lost 7 bases, and 18 bases stayed unmatched. The CDR3 spells CARTPLGQGLYNTQYF. The CDR3 nucleotides read TGCGCCAGGACGCCACTCGGACAGGGCCTCTACAATACGCAGTATTTT.

The chain employs TRBV10-3 and TRBJ2-7; D may be TRBD1 (6 bases). The CDR3 runs 14 residues. V was shortened by 7 bases and J by 3 bases, with 16 bases between the two germline ends. Germline CDR1 ENHRY, CDR2 SYGVKD. CDR3 nucleotide sequence: TGTGCCATCATTTCCGGAACAGGGATCTACGAGCAGTACTTC. Its translation is CAIISGTGIYEQYF.

The chain is built from TRBV6-2 or TRBV6-3 and TRBJ2-5; no definite D call. The CDR3 sequence is 15 residues long. Trimming pared 2 bases from V and 7 bases from J, leaving 17 bases between. Germline V gives CDR1 MNHEY, CDR2 SVGEGT. This CDR3 reads CASSYPPGQSGTQYF. The CDR3 region has the DNA TGTGCCAGCAGTTACCCTCCTGGGCAGTCGGGGACCCAGTACTTC.

V usage is TRBV5-1 and J usage is TRBJ2-1; D is perhaps TRBD2 (7 bases). Deletions cut 4 bases from V and 7 bases from J, with 24 bases between. Germline V gives CDR1 SGHRS, CDR2 YFSETQ. This CDR3 region has 17 residues. The CDR3 is CASSRGGARDFWNEQFF. The CDR3 DNA reads as TGCGCCAGCAGCAGGGGGGGGGCAAGGGACTTCTGGAATGAGCAGTTCTTC.

With respect to this clonotype: Sequence at one end of the junction differs from germline and may be a read error. J is TRBJ1-5 and V is TRBV5-8; 8 nucleotides agree with TRBD1. This CDR3 is 13 amino acids long. Germline loops: CDR1 SGHTS, CDR2 YDEGEE. CDR3 residues: CASSSDRGQSQHF. The CDR3, as DNA: TGCGCCAGTAGCTCTGACAGGGGTCAGTCTCAGCATTTT.

This clonotype has only a few counts. The DNA of the CDR3 is TGCGCCAACAGTCACGATAAACAAAACACCGGGGAGCTGTTTTTT. Its translation is CANSHDKQNTGELFF. The chain carries TRBV4-1 and TRBJ2-2; D remains ambiguous. The CDR3 extends over 15 amino acids. The germline gives CDR1 MGHRA, CDR2 YSYEKL. V was clipped by 10 bases and J by 2 bases, with 17 bases between them.

This rearrangement joins TRBV12-3 or TRBV12-4 to TRBJ2-3; D remains unclear. V lost 9 bases and J lost 0, with 13 bases in between. This CDR3 comprises 14 residues. CDR3 bases: TGTGCCAGGGAAAAGGTTCTGAGCACAGATACGCAGTATTTT. It codes for CAREKVLSTDTQYF.